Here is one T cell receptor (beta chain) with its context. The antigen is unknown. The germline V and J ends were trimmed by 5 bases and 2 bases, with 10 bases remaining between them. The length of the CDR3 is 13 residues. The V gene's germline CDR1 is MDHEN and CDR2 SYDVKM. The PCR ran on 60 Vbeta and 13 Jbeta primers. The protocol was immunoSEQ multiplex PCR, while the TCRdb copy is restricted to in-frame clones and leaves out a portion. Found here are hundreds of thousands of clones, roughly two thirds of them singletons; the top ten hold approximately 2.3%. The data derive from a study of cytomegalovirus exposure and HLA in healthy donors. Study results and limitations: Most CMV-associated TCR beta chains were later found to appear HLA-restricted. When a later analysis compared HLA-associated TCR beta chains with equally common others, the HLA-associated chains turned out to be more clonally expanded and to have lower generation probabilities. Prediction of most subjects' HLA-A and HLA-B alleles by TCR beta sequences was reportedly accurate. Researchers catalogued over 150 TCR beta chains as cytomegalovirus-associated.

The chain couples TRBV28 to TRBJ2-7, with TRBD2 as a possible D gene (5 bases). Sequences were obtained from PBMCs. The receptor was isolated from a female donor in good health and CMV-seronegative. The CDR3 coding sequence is TGTGCCAGCAGTATCGGGGTCCCCTACGAGCAGTACTTC. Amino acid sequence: CASSIGVPYEQYF.